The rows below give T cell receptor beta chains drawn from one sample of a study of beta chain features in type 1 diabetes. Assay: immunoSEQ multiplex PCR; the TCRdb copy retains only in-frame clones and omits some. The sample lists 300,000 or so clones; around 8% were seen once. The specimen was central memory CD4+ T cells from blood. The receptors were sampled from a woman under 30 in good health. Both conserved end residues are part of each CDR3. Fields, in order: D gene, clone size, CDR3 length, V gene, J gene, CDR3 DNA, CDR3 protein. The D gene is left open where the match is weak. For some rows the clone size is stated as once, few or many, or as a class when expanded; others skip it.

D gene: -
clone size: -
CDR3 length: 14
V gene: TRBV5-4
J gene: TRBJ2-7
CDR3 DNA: TGTGCCAGCAGCTTGGAGTGGAATACCTACGAGCAGTACTTC
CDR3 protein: CASSLEWNTYEQYF

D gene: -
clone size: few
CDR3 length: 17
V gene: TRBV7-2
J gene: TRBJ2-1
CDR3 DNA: TGTGCCAGCAGCTTAGGTAGGGGATCATCCTACTACAATGAGCAGTTCTTC
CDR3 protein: CASSLGRGSSYYNEQFF

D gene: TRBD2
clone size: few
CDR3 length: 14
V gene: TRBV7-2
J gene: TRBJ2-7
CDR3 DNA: TGTGCCAGCAGCTTAGCCGGGAGGTCCTACGAGCAGTACTTC
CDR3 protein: CASSLAGRSYEQYF

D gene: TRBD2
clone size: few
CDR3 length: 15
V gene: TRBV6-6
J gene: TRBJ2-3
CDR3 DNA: TGTGCCAGCAGCCCGGGAGGCGGGAGTGGGGATACGCAGTATTTT
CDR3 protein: CASSPGGGSGDTQYF

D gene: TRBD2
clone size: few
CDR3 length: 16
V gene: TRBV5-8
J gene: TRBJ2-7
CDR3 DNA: TGTGCCAGCAGCCCCCTCCTAGCGGCTCAATCCTACGAGCAGTACTTC
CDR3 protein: CASSPLLAAQSYEQYF

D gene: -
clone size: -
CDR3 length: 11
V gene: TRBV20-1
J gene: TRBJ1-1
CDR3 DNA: TGCAGTGCTAGTTTTCAGGGTGAAGCTTTCTTT
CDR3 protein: CSASFQGEAFF

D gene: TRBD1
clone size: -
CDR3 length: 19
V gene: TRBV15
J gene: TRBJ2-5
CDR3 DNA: TGTGCCACCAGCAGAGCGAGACAGGGTTCGTTAGCTGGGCAAGAGACCCAGTACTTC
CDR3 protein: CATSRARQGSLAGQETQYF

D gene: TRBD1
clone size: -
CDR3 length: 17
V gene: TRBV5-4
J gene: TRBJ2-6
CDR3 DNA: TGTGCCAGCAGCTTTGGACAGGGAACTGCTGGGGCCAACGTCCTGACTTTC
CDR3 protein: CASSFGQGTAGANVLTF

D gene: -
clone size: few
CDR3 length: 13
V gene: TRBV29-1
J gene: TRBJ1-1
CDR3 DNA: TGCAGCGTTGAGGTTAACCAGAACACTGAAGCTTTCTTT
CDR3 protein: CSVEVNQNTEAFF

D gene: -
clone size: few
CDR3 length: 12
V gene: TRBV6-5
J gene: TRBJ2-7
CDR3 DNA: TGTGCCAGCAGTGAAGAGGTAGGACGCTGGTACTTC
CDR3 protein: CASSEEVGRWYF

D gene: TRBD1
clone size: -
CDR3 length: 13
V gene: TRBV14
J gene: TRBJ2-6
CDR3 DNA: TGTGCTGGGACAGGGGCTGGGGCCAACGTCCTGACTTTC
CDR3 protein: CAGTGAGANVLTF

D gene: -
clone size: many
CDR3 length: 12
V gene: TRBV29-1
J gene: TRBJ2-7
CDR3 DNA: TGCAGCGTTGAGGGACGGGGAAACGAGCAGTACTTC
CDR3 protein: CSVEGRGNEQYF

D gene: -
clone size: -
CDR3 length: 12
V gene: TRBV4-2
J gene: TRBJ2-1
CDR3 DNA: TGTGCCAGCCGTGGCCAGGCAAGTGAGCAGTTCTTC
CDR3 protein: CASRGQASEQFF

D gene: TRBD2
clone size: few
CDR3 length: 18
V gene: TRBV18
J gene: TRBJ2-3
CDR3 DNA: TGTGCCAGCTCACCTAAGCTCTCTGCGGGAGGGCCTGGAGATACGCAGTATTTT
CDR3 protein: CASSPKLSAGGPGDTQYF

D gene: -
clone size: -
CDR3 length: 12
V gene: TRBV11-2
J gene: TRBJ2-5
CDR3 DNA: TGTGCCAGCAGCAAAGCTCGGGAGACCCAGTACTTC
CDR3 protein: CASSKARETQYF

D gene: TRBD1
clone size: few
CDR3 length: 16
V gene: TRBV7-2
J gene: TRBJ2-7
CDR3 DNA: TGTGCCAGCAGCTTATGGGTCGGGACAGGGGGCTACGAGCAGTACTTC
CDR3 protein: CASSLWVGTGGYEQYF

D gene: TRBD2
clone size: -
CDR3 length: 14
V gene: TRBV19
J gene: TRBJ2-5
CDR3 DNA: TGTGCCACCTCAAGGGGTAGCGGGAGGGAGACCCAGTACTTC
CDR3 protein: CATSRGSGRETQYF

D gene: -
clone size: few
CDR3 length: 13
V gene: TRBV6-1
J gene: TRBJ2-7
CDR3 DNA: TGTGCCAGCAGACGACTAGACGTCTACGAGCAGTACTTC
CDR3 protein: CASRRLDVYEQYF

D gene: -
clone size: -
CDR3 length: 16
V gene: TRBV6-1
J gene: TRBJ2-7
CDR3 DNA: TGTGCCAGCAGTGAAGGGGCGGGGGCGCGTGTCCACGAGCAGTACTTC
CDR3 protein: CASSEGAGARVHEQYF

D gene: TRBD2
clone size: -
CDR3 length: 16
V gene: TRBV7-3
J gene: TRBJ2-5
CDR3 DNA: TGTGCCAGCAGCCCTCTAGCGGGAGGAGGGCCCGGGACCCAGTACTTC
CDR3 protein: CASSPLAGGGPGTQYF

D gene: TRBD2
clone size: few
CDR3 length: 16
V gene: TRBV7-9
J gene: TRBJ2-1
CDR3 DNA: TGTGCCAGCAGCTTCGGAGCGGGAGATTCTAGGAATGAGCAGTTCTTC
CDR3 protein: CASSFGAGDSRNEQFF

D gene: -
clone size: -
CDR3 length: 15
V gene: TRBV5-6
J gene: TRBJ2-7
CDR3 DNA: TGTGCCAGCAGCTCGACTCCAAAGGACCAATACGAGCAGTACTTC
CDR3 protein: CASSSTPKDQYEQYF

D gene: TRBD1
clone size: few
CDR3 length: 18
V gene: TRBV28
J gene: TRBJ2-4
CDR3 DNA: TGTGCCAGCAGTCCGACGGGACAGGGGGCAAAGGCCAAAAACATTCAGTACTTC
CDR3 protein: CASSPTGQGAKAKNIQYF

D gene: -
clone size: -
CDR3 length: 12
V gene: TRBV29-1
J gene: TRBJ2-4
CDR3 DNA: TGCAGCGTTGGTAACCGGGGAAACATTCAGTACTTC
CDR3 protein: CSVGNRGNIQYF

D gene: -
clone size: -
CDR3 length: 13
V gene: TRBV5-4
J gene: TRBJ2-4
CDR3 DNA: TGTGCCAGCTCTACCGGGACCAAAAACATTCAGTACTTC
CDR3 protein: CASSTGTKNIQYF

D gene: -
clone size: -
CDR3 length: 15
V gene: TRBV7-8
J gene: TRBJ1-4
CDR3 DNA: TGTGCCAGCAGCCCAAACAGGGCAACTAATGAAAAACTGTTTTTT
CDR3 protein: CASSPNRATNEKLFF

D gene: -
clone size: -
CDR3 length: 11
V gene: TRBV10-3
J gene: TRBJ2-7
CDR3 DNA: TGTGCCATCAGGGACACCTACGAGCAGTACTTC
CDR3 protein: CAIRDTYEQYF

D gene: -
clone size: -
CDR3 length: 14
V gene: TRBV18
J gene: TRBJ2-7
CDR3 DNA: TGTGCCAGCTCACCTGCACAGGGTCCCTACGAGCAGTACTTC
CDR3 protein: CASSPAQGPYEQYF

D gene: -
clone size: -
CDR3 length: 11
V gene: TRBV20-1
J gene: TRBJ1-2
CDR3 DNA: TGCAGTGCTAGCACCCTGGATGGCTACACCTTC
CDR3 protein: CSASTLDGYTF

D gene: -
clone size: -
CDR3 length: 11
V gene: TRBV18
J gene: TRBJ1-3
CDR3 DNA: TGTGCCAGCTCTGAAGGAAACACCATATATTTT
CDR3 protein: CASSEGNTIYF

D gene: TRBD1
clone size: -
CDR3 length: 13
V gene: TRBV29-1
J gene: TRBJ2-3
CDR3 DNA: TGCAGCGTTATAAGGGGGCGCGCAGATACGCAGTATTTT
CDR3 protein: CSVIRGRADTQYF

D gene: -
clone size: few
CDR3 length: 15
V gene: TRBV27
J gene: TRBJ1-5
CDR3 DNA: TGTGCCAGCAGTACTACCGGGACACCCCAGGTGGCCCAGCATTTT
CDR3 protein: CASSTTGTPQVAQHF

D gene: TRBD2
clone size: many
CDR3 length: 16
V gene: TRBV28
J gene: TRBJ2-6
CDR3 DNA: TGTGCCAGCCGTAGAGCGGGAGGTTCTGGGGCCAACGTCCTGACTTTC
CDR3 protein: CASRRAGGSGANVLTF

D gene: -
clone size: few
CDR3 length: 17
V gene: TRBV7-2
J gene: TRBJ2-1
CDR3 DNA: TGTGCCAGCAGCTTAGAGGCACGTGGATGGTCCTACAATGAGCAGTTCTTC
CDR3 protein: CASSLEARGWSYNEQFF

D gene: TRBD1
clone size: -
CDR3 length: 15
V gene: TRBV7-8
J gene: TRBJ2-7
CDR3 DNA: TGTGCCAGCAGCTTCCGACGGGACAGGAGCTACGAGCAGTACTTC
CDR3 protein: CASSFRRDRSYEQYF

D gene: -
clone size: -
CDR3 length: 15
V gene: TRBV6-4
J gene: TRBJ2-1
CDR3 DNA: TGTGCCAGCAGTGAAAAGCGGAGCTCCTACAATGAGCAGTTCTTC
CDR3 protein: CASSEKRSSYNEQFF

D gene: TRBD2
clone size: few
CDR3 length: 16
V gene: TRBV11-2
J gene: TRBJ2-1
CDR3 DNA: TGTGCCAGCAGCTTCTTAGCGGGAGGGGTATACAATGAGCAGTTCTTC
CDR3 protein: CASSFLAGGVYNEQFF